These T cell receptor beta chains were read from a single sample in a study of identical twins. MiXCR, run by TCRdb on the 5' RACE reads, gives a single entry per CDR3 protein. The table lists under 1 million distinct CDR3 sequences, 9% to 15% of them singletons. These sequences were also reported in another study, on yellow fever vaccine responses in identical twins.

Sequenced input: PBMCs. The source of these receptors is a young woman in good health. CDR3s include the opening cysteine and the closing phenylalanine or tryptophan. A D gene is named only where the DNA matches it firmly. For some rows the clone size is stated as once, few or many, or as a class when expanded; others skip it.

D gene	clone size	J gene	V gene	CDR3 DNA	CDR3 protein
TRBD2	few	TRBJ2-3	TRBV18	TGTGCCAGCTCAACCCTTAGCGGGGAGTTGACAGATACGCAGTATTTT	CASSTLSGELTDTQYF
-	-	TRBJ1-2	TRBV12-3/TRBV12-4	TGTGCCAGCTTAAGCTCATATGCGACAGCTAACTATGGCTACACCTTC	CASLSSYATANYGYTF
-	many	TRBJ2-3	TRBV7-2	TGTGCCAGCAGCCCTGATAGCGTCAGGAGCACAGATACGCAGTATTTT	CASSPDSVRSTDTQYF
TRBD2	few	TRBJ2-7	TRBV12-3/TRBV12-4	TGTGCCAGCAGTCCTGGGACTAGCGGGAGAAAACTCTCCTACGAGCAGTACTTC	CASSPGTSGRKLSYEQYF
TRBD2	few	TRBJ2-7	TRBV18	TGTGCCAGCTCACCACCGGGGGGGGTCTCCTACGAGCAGTACTTC	CASSPPGGVSYEQYF
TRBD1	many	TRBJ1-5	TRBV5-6	TGTGCCAGCAGCCAGAGGACAGGGACAAGCAATCAGCCCCAGCATTTT	CASSQRTGTSNQPQHF
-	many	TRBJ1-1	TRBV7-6	TGTGCCAGCAGCTTAGCGGCAGGGGCGGTGGCTGAAGCTTTCTTT	CASSLAAGAVAEAFF
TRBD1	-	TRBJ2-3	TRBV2	TGTGCCAGCAGTGAAGCGGCGTACCACCCGGACAGGGGCAAGAGCACAGATACGCAGTATTTT	CASSEAAYHPDRGKSTDTQYF
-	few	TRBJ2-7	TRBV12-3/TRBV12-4	TGTGCCAGCAGCAACGAGGGTGGTTACGAGCAGTACTTC	CASSNEGGYEQYF
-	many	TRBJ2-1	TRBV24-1	TGTGCCACCAGTGATTCCTCCAGACTCAGCTCCTACAATGAGCAGTTCTTC	CATSDSSRLSSYNEQFF
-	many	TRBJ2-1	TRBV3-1	TGTGCCAGCAGCTTGGGACTCCGGGGTGAGCAGTTCTTC	CASSLGLRGEQFF
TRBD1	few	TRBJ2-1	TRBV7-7	TGTGCCAGCAGCGCGCGGACAGGGCTGAACAATGAGCAGTTCTTC	CASSARTGLNNEQFF
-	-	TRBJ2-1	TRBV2	TGTGCCAGCAATGAATCGAGCTCCTACAATGAGCAGTTCTTC	CASNESSSYNEQFF
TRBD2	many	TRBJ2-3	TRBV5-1	TGCGCCAGCAGCTTGGCCGTGGCGGGAGGGCCTTACGTCTCAGATACGCAGTATTTT	CASSLAVAGGPYVSDTQYF
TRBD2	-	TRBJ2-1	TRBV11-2	TGTGCCAGCAGGGCTACTAGCGGGAGATTCGATGAGCAGTTCTTC	CASRATSGRFDEQFF
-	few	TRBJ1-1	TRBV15	TGTGCCACCAGCAGAGTTGTGGTTAGGGCAACGAACACTGAAGCTTTCTTT	CATSRVVVRATNTEAFF
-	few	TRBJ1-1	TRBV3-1	TGTGCCAGCAGCCCGCCCGGGGGGAGCGCTGAAGCTTTCTTT	CASSPPGGSAEAFF
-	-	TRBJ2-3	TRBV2	TGTGCCAGCAGTGATCAGGATACGCAGTATTTT	CASSDQDTQYF
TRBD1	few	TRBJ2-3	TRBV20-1	TGCAGTGCTAGAGCTCAGGGGGCGCAGGATACGCAGTATTTT	CSARAQGAQDTQYF
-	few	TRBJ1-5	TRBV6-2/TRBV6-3	TGTGCCAGCAACGACCGATTCAATCAGCCCCAGCATTTT	CASNDRFNQPQHF
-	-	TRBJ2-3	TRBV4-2	TGTGCCAGCAGCCTGGAGGGGGGGGACACAGATACGCAGTATTTT	CASSLEGGDTDTQYF
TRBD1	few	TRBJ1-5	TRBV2	TGTGCCAGCAGGGAGGACAGGGTTCGGGATCAGCCCCAGCATTTT	CASREDRVRDQPQHF